The rows below give T cell receptor beta chains drawn from one sample of a study of blood T cells in healthy people across ages. TCRdb re-derived calls from the 5' RACE reads in MiXCR, one entry per CDR3 protein. The table shows fewer than 2,000,000 distinct CDR3 sequences, with almost 35% occurring only once. Sequencing was performed on blood. The receptors were sampled from a woman aged 25 to 45 in good health. CDR3s include the opening cysteine and the closing phenylalanine or tryptophan. A D gene is named only where the DNA matches it firmly. Not all rows give a size; the values are once, few, many and, for expanded clones, a class.

J gene	V gene	clone size	D gene	CDR3 protein	CDR3 DNA
TRBJ1-4	TRBV4-1	NA	TRBD1	CASTTKTTGTGNEKLFF	TGCGCCAGCACCACAAAAACCACGGGGACAGGGAATGAAAAACTGTTTTTT
TRBJ2-5	TRBV29-1	many	TRBD2	CSVAPGGRETQYF	TGCAGCGTCGCTCCGGGGGGTCGGGAGACCCAGTACTTC
TRBJ2-3	TRBV12-3/TRBV12-4	NA	TRBD2	CASSFPTGGPGDTQYF	TGTGCCAGCAGTTTCCCGACGGGGGGGCCTGGAGATACGCAGTATTTT
TRBJ2-1	TRBV12-5	few	TRBD2	CASGSSGTPYNEQFF	TGTGCTAGTGGTTCCAGCGGGACCCCGTACAATGAGCAGTTCTTC
TRBJ2-7	TRBV11-2	NA	NA	CASSLGRDRIYEQYF	TGTGCCAGCAGCTTAGGGCGGGACCGCATCTACGAGCAGTACTTC
TRBJ2-7	TRBV5-5	many	NA	CASSPNRDKKRGEQYF	TGTGCCAGCAGCCCAAACCGGGACAAGAAACGGGGTGAGCAGTACTTC
TRBJ2-5	TRBV4-1	NA	TRBD1	CASSPGTGVETQYF	TGCGCCAGCAGCCCCGGGACAGGGGTAGAGACCCAGTACTTC
TRBJ1-6	TRBV5-1	NA	NA	CASSLVGGEHMNSPLHF	TGCGCCAGCAGCTTGGTAGGGGGAGAACACATGAATTCACCCCTCCACTTT
TRBJ1-2	TRBV5-1	few	NA	CASRPVGQLTGYTF	TGCGCCAGCAGACCTGTCGGACAGCTGACCGGCTACACCTTC
TRBJ2-3	TRBV6-6	few	TRBD2	CASSYRTSGSDTQYF	TGTGCCAGCAGTTACAGGACTAGCGGGAGTGATACGCAGTATTTT
TRBJ2-5	TRBV11-2	NA	TRBD2	CASSLSRDYLETQYF	TGTGCCAGCAGCCTCAGCCGGGACTACCTAGAGACCCAGTACTTC
TRBJ2-7	TRBV7-2	NA	NA	CASSLAINSYEQYF	TGTGCCAGCAGCTTAGCTATCAATTCCTACGAGCAGTACTTC
TRBJ1-6	TRBV10-3	NA	NA	CAIGPGGGPGPLHF	TGTGCCATCGGCCCCGGGGGGGGGCCTGGACCCCTCCACTTT
TRBJ2-1	TRBV15	few	TRBD2	CATSRDLTSGRKNEQFF	TGTGCCACCAGCAGAGATCTAACTAGCGGGAGAAAAAATGAGCAGTTCTTC
TRBJ1-2	TRBV29-1	few	NA	CSVEVEDGRGYGYTF	TGCAGCGTTGAAGTGGAGGACGGCCGAGGCTATGGCTACACCTTC
TRBJ2-1	TRBV18	NA	NA	CASSPLQGGNNEQFF	TGTGCCAGCTCACCACTTCAGGGAGGAAACAATGAGCAGTTCTTC
TRBJ2-1	TRBV5-1	few	NA	CASSLGGKEQFF	TGCGCCAGCAGCTTAGGGGGGAAGGAGCAGTTCTTC
TRBJ2-2	TRBV4-2	NA	NA	CASSRSGANTGELFF	TGTGCCAGCAGCCGGTCGGGAGCGAACACCGGGGAGCTGTTTTTT
TRBJ2-3	TRBV20-1	NA	TRBD2	CSARRAGAGTDTQYF	TGCAGTGCTAGGCGAGCGGGAGCCGGCACAGATACGCAGTATTTT
TRBJ2-1	TRBV11-2	many	TRBD2	CASSPASGYNEQFF	TGTGCCAGCAGCCCGGCTAGCGGCTACAATGAGCAGTTCTTC
TRBJ2-2	TRBV24-1	NA	NA	CATSDFGRGGAGELFF	TGTGCCACCAGTGATTTTGGTCGAGGCGGCGCCGGGGAGCTGTTTTTT
TRBJ2-5	TRBV3-1	NA	TRBD2	CASSLLSGVETQYF	TGTGCCAGCAGCCTCCTTAGCGGGGTCGAGACCCAGTACTTC
TRBJ2-7	TRBV5-1	once	TRBD1	CTSSLSGTGDNEQYF	TGCACCAGCAGCTTGTCCGGGACAGGGGATAACGAGCAGTACTTC
TRBJ2-1	TRBV15	NA	TRBD2	CATSKGLAGNEQFF	TGTGCCACCAGCAAAGGACTAGCAGGCAATGAGCAGTTCTTC